This T cell receptor beta chain appears in the sequencing data of a study of shared clonotypes between healthy human individuals. Terminally differentiated effector memory CD45RA+ cells were excluded by CCR7 positive selection of CD45RO-negative cells. The study drew its donors from healthy HIV-negative adults without recent acute infections or vaccinations. Germline-derived CDR1 and CDR2 are SGDLS and YYNGEE. Trimming stripped 0 bases from V and 7 bases from J, with 10 bases between. The CDR3 runs 13 residues. The assay was immunoSEQ multiplex PCR, and TCRdb's table has in-frame clones only and misses some. Among around 2.1 million clones listed, approximately 94% were seen once.

The origin of this receptor is a man between 18 and 29 years old in good health. Some clones in this sample may be carry-over from other donors' samples. The sample taken for sequencing was naive CD8+ T cells from PBMCs. The chain couples TRBV9 to TRBJ1-1; D unresolved. This CDR3 reads CASSVGSHYEAFF. The CDR3 DNA follows: TGTGCCAGCAGCGTAGGTTCCCACTATGAAGCTTTCTTT.